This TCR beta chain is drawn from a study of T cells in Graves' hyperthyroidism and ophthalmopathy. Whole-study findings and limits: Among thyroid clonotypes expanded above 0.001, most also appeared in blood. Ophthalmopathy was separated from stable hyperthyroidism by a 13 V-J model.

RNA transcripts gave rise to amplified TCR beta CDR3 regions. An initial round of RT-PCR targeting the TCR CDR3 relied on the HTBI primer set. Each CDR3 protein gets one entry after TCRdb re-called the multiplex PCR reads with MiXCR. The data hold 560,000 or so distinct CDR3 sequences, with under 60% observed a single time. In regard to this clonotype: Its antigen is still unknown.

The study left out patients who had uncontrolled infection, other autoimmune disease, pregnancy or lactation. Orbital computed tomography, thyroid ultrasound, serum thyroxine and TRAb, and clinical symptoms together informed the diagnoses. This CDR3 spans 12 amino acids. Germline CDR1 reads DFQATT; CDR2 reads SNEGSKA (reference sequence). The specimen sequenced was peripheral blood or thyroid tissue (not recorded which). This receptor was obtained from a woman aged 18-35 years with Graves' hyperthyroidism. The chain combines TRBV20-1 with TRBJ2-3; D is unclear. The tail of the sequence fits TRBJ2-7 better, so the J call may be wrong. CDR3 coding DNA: TGCAGTGCCCGAAAGAGCACAGATACGCAGTACTTC. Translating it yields CSARKSTDTQYF.